This T cell receptor beta chain was observed in a study of T cell repertoires in cytomegalovirus infection. Whole-study context: Use of recently identified HLA-C-restricted and well-studied HLA-B-restricted CMV epitopes was part of the study. Indicated by public TCR beta signatures were CMV infection and matching HLA type.

TCRdb reprocessed the reads with MiXCR, giving one entry per CDR3 protein. The sample has 450,000 to 600,000 distinct CDR3 sequences; 40% to 50% are singletons. On this clonotype: Its antigen is still unknown.

The CDR3 has 17 residues. Germline V CDR1 and CDR2: MNHNY, SVGAGI (reference sequence). The V end was cut by 2 bases, the J end by 5 bases, with 18 bases between. Whole-study results and caveats: People with CMV and the relevant HLA were identified by cumulative public TCR beta family frequency. The ex vivo response was dominated by HLA-C-restricted CMV-specific TCR beta clonotypes.

The TCR originated in a human donor in good health (CMV status not recorded). Some clones in this sample may be carry-over from other donors' samples. The source was cultured PBMCs, collected from culture after CMV antigen stimulation. This chain joins TRBV6-6 and TRBJ1-4; D ambiguous. DNA for the CDR3: TGTGCCAGCAGTTACGGGCACTCGATCTCCCTAAATGAAAAACTGTTTTTT. As protein: CASSYGHSISLNEKLFF.